The entry below describes one TCR beta chain. Its antigen remains unknown. These data belong to a study of graft-versus-host responses after intestinal transplantation. Overall study context: Tacrolimus plus steroids were given to all recipients for 3 to 4 years, preceded by anti-thymocyte globulin induction. The study's findings and limits: Researchers found GvH clones in recipient marrow, and some showed up first in ileum or blood.

Germline assignment: CDR1 LGHNA and CDR2 YNFKEQ. There are 14 residues in the CDR3. The V end was cut by 4 bases, the J end by 2 bases, with 9 bases between. Data came from immunoSEQ multiplex PCR; TCRdb stores just in-frame clones and leaves some out. The table records 85,000 to 100,000 clones, around 90% of them present only once. Source: unstimulated CD8+ T cells sorted from spleen or lymph node cells, taken before transplant. The chain links TRBV4-2 to TRBJ2-1; D is uncertain. This clonotype was sampled from a human donor who was the organ donor for an intestinal transplant. Here the CDR3 DNA reads TGTGCCAGCAGCCCGCTGCCGGCCTACAATGAGCAGTTCTTC. This gives the protein CASSPLPAYNEQFF.